These T cell receptor beta chains were read from a single sample in a study of OX40 agonist ivuxolimab in advanced cancers. Some clones are missing from TCRdb's copy, which holds only in-frame ones; the method was immunoSEQ multiplex PCR. The table has about 48,000 clones, over 80% seen once; the top ten hold roughly 12%. Here the sequenced sample was CD4+ or CD8+ T cells sorted from blood, taken in a trial of the OX40 agonist ivuxolimab. Every receptor here comes from an adult with an advanced solid tumor such as melanoma, head and neck, liver or kidney cancer. Both conserved end residues are part of each CDR3. The D gene is left open where the match is weak. Some rows have no size entry. The others give once, few or many, or a class for an expanded clone.

clone_size j_call cdr3_length v_call d_call cdr3_nt cdr3_aa
. TRBJ1-3 13 TRBV7-9 . TGTGCCAGCAGCTTAGAGGCGCAAGTCTCCATATATTTT CASSLEAQVSIYF
. TRBJ2-7 17 TRBV28 TRBD2 TGTGCCAGCAGTCCCGCGGCAACAAGGCGGGGGACCTACGAGCAGTACTTC CASSPAATRRGTYEQYF
. TRBJ1-1 15 TRBV2 TRBD1 TGTGCCAGCAGTGAGGGGGGACAGTGGAACACTGAAGCTTTCTTT CASSEGGQWNTEAFF
. TRBJ2-1 13 TRBV5-5 . TGTGCCAGCAGCTTGAGGGACTACAATGAGCAGTTCTTC CASSLRDYNEQFF
. TRBJ2-3 14 TRBV2 . TGTGCCAGCAGTGACGGCAGGGCTCCAGATACGCAGTATTTT CASSDGRAPDTQYF
. TRBJ1-4 15 TRBV7-2 . TGTGCCAGCAGCTTCCTACAGGGTGTGGGCGAAAAACTGTTTTTT CASSFLQGVGEKLFF
once TRBJ2-3 16 TRBV14 TRBD2 TGTGCCAGCAGCCAAGTCGTAGCGGGGGGAACTCATACGCAGTATTTT CASSQVVAGGTHTQYF
. TRBJ2-5 14 TRBV7-8 . TGTGCCAGCAGCCTCCGACAGATCCAAGAGACCCAGTACTTC CASSLRQIQETQYF
. TRBJ2-1 14 TRBV21-1 . TGCACACACGGCAGACTAGCGGGGGGGCCAGGGCAGTTCTTC CTHGRLAGGPGQFF
. TRBJ2-3 14 TRBV7-2 . TGTGCCAGCAGCTTTACGGGAGTGACAGATACGCAGTATTTT CASSFTGVTDTQYF
. TRBJ2-3 19 TRBV15 TRBD2 TGTGCCACCAGCAGCCATCTAGCGGGAACTAATCCTAGCACAGATACGCAGTATTTT CATSSHLAGTNPSTDTQYF
. TRBJ2-6 16 TRBV7-9 . TGTGCCAGCAGACTGGGTAGCGGTGTGGGGGCCAACGTCCTGACTTTC CASRLGSGVGANVLTF
. TRBJ2-3 14 TRBV7-2 . TGTGCCAGCAGCTTATTAGATCCCGCAGATACGCAGTATTTT CASSLLDPADTQYF
. TRBJ2-7 14 TRBV6-6 . TGTGCCAGCAGTTACGGGACAACCCCCTACGAGCAGTACTTC CASSYGTTPYEQYF
. TRBJ1-5 11 TRBV2 . TGTGCCAGCAGGGCCGGGCAGCCCCAGCATTTT CASRAGQPQHF
. TRBJ2-1 14 TRBV19 . TGTGCCAGTAGTACAAGCGCAACCTACAATGAGCAGTTCTTC CASSTSATYNEQFF
. TRBJ2-1 15 TRBV7-8 TRBD2 TGTGCCAGCAGCTTAGGGCTAGCGGGGAACAATGAGCAGTTCTTC CASSLGLAGNNEQFF
. TRBJ1-2 12 TRBV2 TRBD1 TGTGCCAGTCAGGACAGGGGAGGTGGCTACACCTTC CASQDRGGGYTF
. TRBJ2-1 18 TRBV27 . TGTGCCAGCATCACTTCAGGGGGCGCGAGACTAGCGGCAAATGAGCAGTTCTTC CASITSGGARLAANEQFF
. TRBJ1-2 14 TRBV6-5 . TGTGCCAGCAGTCCCCAGACAGGAACCTATGGCTACACCTTC CASSPQTGTYGYTF
once TRBJ2-3 11 TRBV20-1 . TGCAGTGCTAGAGAGGACGAGGGGCAGTATTTT CSAREDEGQYF
. TRBJ2-5 16 TRBV25-1 . TGTGCCAGCAGTGAATATCCCGATGGGCAGGGAGAGACCCAGTACTTC CASSEYPDGQGETQYF
. TRBJ2-3 18 TRBV4-2 TRBD2 TGTGCCAGCAGCCAAGATCAGCCCTCTGGCGGGAGGGCAGATACGCAGTATTTT CASSQDQPSGGRADTQYF
. TRBJ2-7 15 TRBV18 . TGTGCCAGCTCACCAGTGCCAGGGGCTCAGTACGAGCAGTACTTC CASSPVPGAQYEQYF
. TRBJ2-3 20 TRBV2 TRBD2 TGTGCCAGCAGTGTAGGCGGGGGGCGGTATTCGGGCACCACCACAGATACGCAGTATTTT CASSVGGGRYSGTTTDTQYF
. TRBJ2-3 18 TRBV19 TRBD2 TGTGCCAGTAGTATAGGCCCTGTGCGAGCGGGGACCACAGATACGCAGTATTTT CASSIGPVRAGTTDTQYF
. TRBJ1-1 12 TRBV2 TRBD1 TGTGCCAGCAGTGAAGACAGGGGGGGGGCTTTCTTT CASSEDRGGAFF
medium-sized TRBJ2-7 13 TRBV18 . TGTGCCAGCTCGCCCGACAGCTCCTACGAGCAGTACTTC CASSPDSSYEQYF
. TRBJ2-5 15 TRBV5-1 . TGCGCCAGCAGCTTGGAACCGGGCCCTGTAGAGACCCAGTACTTC CASSLEPGPVETQYF
. TRBJ1-1 14 TRBV5-1 . TGCGCCAGCAGCTTGGTATCTGAGAACACTGAAGCTTTCTTT CASSLVSENTEAFF
. TRBJ2-3 18 TRBV19 . TGTGCCAGTAGTCCAATCCCTGGCGGCCTAGGGACCACAGATACGCAGTATTTT CASSPIPGGLGTTDTQYF
. TRBJ1-2 14 TRBV7-9 . TGTGCCAGCAGCCAGGGGACAAAGAACTATGGCTACACCTTC CASSQGTKNYGYTF
. TRBJ2-5 14 TRBV1 . TGCACCAGCAATAATAGCGGGGATGCGTTTAGTAAGTACTTC CTSNNSGDAFSKYF
. TRBJ1-1 16 TRBV2 . TGTGCCAGCAGGTATGCGGCATCAGGGACGAACACTGAAGCTTTCTTT CASRYAASGTNTEAFF
. TRBJ2-1 13 TRBV6-6 . TGTGCCAGCAGCAAGGACTCCTACAATGAGCAGTTCTTC CASSKDSYNEQFF
. TRBJ2-5 13 TRBV18 TRBD1 TGTGCCAGCTCATTGGACAGGCAAGAGACCCAGTACTTC CASSLDRQETQYF
. TRBJ2-3 13 TRBV6-6 . TGTGCCAGCAGCCTGCGGCCTTCAGATACGCAGTATTTT CASSLRPSDTQYF
. TRBJ1-2 14 TRBV2 . TGTGCCAGCAGTGAGGGAACGCGCGGCGGCGGCTACACCTTC CASSEGTRGGGYTF
. TRBJ1-4 14 TRBV6-1 TRBD1 TGTGCCAGCAGGGAACAGGGGCTGCGCGAAAAACTGTTTTTT CASREQGLREKLFF
. TRBJ2-2 13 TRBV7-1 . TGTGCCAGCAGCTTAGTAGGACCCGGGGAGCTGTTTTTT CASSLVGPGELFF
. TRBJ1-1 14 TRBV4-2 . TGTGCCAGCAGCCATTCCGGAGGAGGCACTGAAGCTTTCTTT CASSHSGGGTEAFF
. TRBJ2-3 15 TRBV6-6 . TGTGCCAGCATTCAGAAGTGGGACACGCGCCCCACGCAGTATTTT CASIQKWDTRPTQYF
. TRBJ2-7 15 TRBV10-3 TRBD2 TGTGCCATCAGAGGACTAGCGGGGGACCCCTACGAGCAGTACTTC CAIRGLAGDPYEQYF
. TRBJ1-1 17 TRBV5-1 TRBD1 TGCGCCAGCAGCCTCTCCTCGGCAGGGGGGGTTTTGACTGAAGCTTTCTTT CASSLSSAGGVLTEAFF
. TRBJ2-7 14 TRBV7-9 . TGTGCCAGCAGCTTTTCCGGGACACTCTACGAGCAGTACTTC CASSFSGTLYEQYF
. TRBJ2-5 11 TRBV7-9 . TGTGCCAGCAGCAAGGTTGAGACCCAGTACTTC CASSKVETQYF
medium-sized TRBJ2-5 14 TRBV27 . TGTGCCAGCAGTGGAGAAGGAAGACAAGAGACCCAGTACTTC CASSGEGRQETQYF
. TRBJ2-1 21 TRBV7-3 TRBD2 TGTGCCAGCAGCTTAAGGGCACCGGGACTAGCGGGAGCGGGCTCCTACAATGAGCAGTTCTTC CASSLRAPGLAGAGSYNEQFF
few TRBJ2-7 13 TRBV29-1 . TGCAGCGTTGTGTGGACGGCCTCCTACGAGCAGTACTTC CSVVWTASYEQYF
. TRBJ2-7 18 TRBV27 TRBD2 TGTGCCAGCAGTCTCTCAATAGCGGGAGGCCCGTTAACCTACGAGCAGTACTTC CASSLSIAGGPLTYEQYF
. TRBJ1-2 18 TRBV6-1 . TGTGCCAGCAGTGAAGTCAGACGGGGAAAGGGAATGGGCTATGGCTACACCTTC CASSEVRRGKGMGYGYTF
once TRBJ2-7 14 TRBV27 TRBD1 TGTGCCAGCAGTATTGGACAGGGGTGGGACGAGCAGTACTTC CASSIGQGWDEQYF
. TRBJ1-1 16 TRBV19 . TGTGCCAGTAGTATAGATCTCAGAGGCATGAACACTGAAGCTTTCTTT CASSIDLRGMNTEAFF